This TCR beta chain was profiled in a study of blood T cell repertoires in COVID-19. Study background: Samples representing acute and convalescent COVID-19 were sourced from the United States, Italy and Spain.

Germline values: CDR1 SGHTA, CDR2 FQGTGA. The CDR3 is 16 residues long. V lost 5 bases to trimming and J lost 1 base; unmatched junction nucleotides: 9. Study processing details: Reference gene primer amplification gave estimated nucleated cell counts. TCRdb's copy holds only in-frame clones and misses some; the assay was immunoSEQ multiplex PCR. The DNA was the basis for D and trimming; V, J and clone size are from that table. The sample consists of 150,000 to 180,000 clones, approximately 82% of them appearing once. The sequenced material came from peripheral blood. The genes are TRBV7-3 and TRBJ2-7; 9 bases line up with TRBD2. The TCR sequence derives from a woman aged 45-60 years with acute or convalescent COVID-19. The CDR3, as DNA: TGTGCCAGCAGCCTAGGGCCTGCGGGAGGGTCCTACGAGCAGTACTTC. Protein product: CASSLGPAGGSYEQYF.